The 22 T cell receptor beta chains reported below all come from one sample, sequenced in a study of chemoradiotherapy in HPV16-positive cancers. TCRdb's table, derived via immunoSEQ multiplex PCR, lists solely in-frame clones and lacks some. Here the sample spans about 15,000 clones, about 90% being singletons. The specimen comprised blood, sampled from a patient who underwent chemoradiotherapy. These receptors all stem from a human donor with HPV-associated anogenital cancer.

Note on this clone: The sample holds other DNA sequences that translate to the same CDR3. The chain recombines TRBV6-1 with TRBJ2-2; D gene uncertain. Per germline, CDR1 MNHNS and CDR2 SASEGT. Deletions cut 2 bases from V and 2 bases from J, with 12 bases between. This CDR3 is built from 16 residues. The chain's CDR3 is CASSELGQLNTGELFF. The CDR3 DNA reads as TGTGCCAGCAGTGAATTAGGGCAGTTAAACACCGGGGAGCTGTTTTTT.

V and J are TRBV18 and TRBJ2-1, with 11 bases fitting TRBD2. This CDR3 is built from 16 residues. CDR1 KGHSH and CDR2 LQKENI come from the germline V gene. J gave up 3 bases and V 3 bases, and 4 bases lay outside the gene matches. DNA of the CDR3: TGTGCCAGCTCACCCCCTAGCGGGGGGAACTACAATGAGCAGTTCTTC. Encoded protein: CASSPPSGGNYNEQFF.

The J gene is TRBJ2-2, the V gene TRBV9; tentative D call: TRBD2 (6 bases). Germline V lookup: CDR1 SGDLS, CDR2 YYNGEE. The CDR3 totals 19 residues. V gave up 0 bases and J gave up 4 bases, with 22 bases separating them. CDR3 region: CASSVGPLEGQGRTGELFF. The CDR3 nucleotides are TGTGCCAGCAGCGTAGGACCCTTGGAGGGGCAGGGACGCACCGGGGAGCTGTTTTTT.

This sequence joins TRBV27 and TRBJ2-7; D unclear. Germline V gives CDR1 MNHEY, CDR2 SMNVEV (reference sequence). Trimming shortened V by 6 bases and J by 3 bases, and 6 bases separated the two germline ends. The CDR3 length is 11 residues. The CDR3 here is CASRGHYEQYF. DNA for the CDR3: TGTGCCAGCAGAGGCCACTACGAGCAGTACTTC.

The CDR3 region is CASSSNFEAFF. The DNA for the CDR3 is TGTGCCAGCAGTTCAAACTTCGAAGCTTTCTTT. This chain links TRBV28 with TRBJ1-1; unclear D gene. The CDR3 has 11 residues. Germline values: CDR1 MDHEN, CDR2 SYDVKM. The germline V and J ends were trimmed by 4 bases and 8 bases, with 8 bases remaining between them.

The rearrangement joins TRBV27 to TRBJ1-4; 8 nucleotides agree with TRBD1. This CDR3 is built from 14 residues. The germline V gene has CDR1 MNHEY and CDR2 SMNVEV (reference sequence). J gave up 8 bases and V 4 bases, and 6 bases lay outside the gene matches. The CDR3 spells CASSYRTGWEKLFF. The CDR3 DNA is TGTGCCAGCAGTTACCGGACAGGGTGGGAAAAACTGTTTTTT.

The rearrangement links TRBV2 to TRBJ2-2, with 7 bases fitting TRBD1. Germline CDR1 reads SNHLY; CDR2 reads FYNNEI. With V trimmed by 7 bases and J by 4 bases, 9 bases remained unmatched. This CDR3 is 15 amino acids long. CDR3 in amino acids: CASKTGTDTTGELFF. CDR3 coding DNA: TGTGCCAGCAAGACAGGGACAGACACCACCGGGGAGCTGTTTTTT.

This chain joins TRBV30 and TRBJ1-1; possible D gene TRBD1, 5 bases. The germline V gene encodes CDR1 GTSNPN and CDR2 SVGIG (reference sequence). The CDR3 totals 13 residues. V was trimmed by 0 bases and J by 5 bases, leaving 10 bases between them. CDR3: CAWSVSRGTEAFF. The CDR3 DNA is TGTGCCTGGAGTGTATCTCGGGGGACTGAAGCTTTCTTT.

The rearrangement joins TRBV10-3 to TRBJ2-2; 7 nucleotides align to TRBD1. Germline CDR1 is ENHRY and CDR2 is SYGVKD. V shed 5 bases and J 0 bases; nucleotides not matched to a gene: 3. The CDR3 runs 15 residues. The CDR3 spells CAISTGDANTGELFF. The DNA for the CDR3 is TGTGCCATCAGTACAGGGGACGCGAACACCGGGGAGCTGTTTTTT.

This clone was recorded only once. The chain recombines TRBV20-1 with TRBJ1-1; unclear D gene. Germline lookup yields CDR1 DFQATT and CDR2 SNEGSKA (reference sequence). The V and J ends lost 4 bases and 6 bases respectively, with 9 bases between them. CDR3 length: 11 residues. CDR3 DNA: TGCAGTGCTATTCGGACCTCTGAAGCTTTCTTT. Its protein product is CSAIRTSEAFF.

This sequence joins TRBV7-2 and TRBJ2-7; TRBD2 aligns across 16 bases. The CDR3 consists of 15 residues. Germline assignment: CDR1 SGHTA and CDR2 FQGNSA. V dropped 5 bases and J dropped 12; count of bases not matched to a gene: 10. The CDR3 loop is CASSPPGLAGGNLYF. CDR3 DNA: TGTGCCAGCAGCCCACCGGGACTAGCGGGGGGGAATCTGTACTTC. Supplemented by reference TRBV7-2 and TRBJ2-7, the full variable domain reads GAGVSQSPSNKVTEKGKDVELRCDPISGHTALYWYRQSLGQGLEFLIYFQGNSAPDKSGLPSDRFSAERTGGSVSTLTIQRTQQEDSAVYLCASSPPGLAGGNLYFGPGTRLTVT.

V gene TRBV10-3 combines with J gene TRBJ2-7; 7 bases map to TRBD2. Germline V gene data show CDR1 as ENHRY and CDR2 as SYGVKD. J gave up 1 base and V 4 bases, and 4 bases lay outside the gene matches. CDR3 length: 14 residues. The CDR3 nucleotides read TGTGCCATCAGTGGGGGGGGTCAGTCCTACGAGCAGTACTTC. Its translation is CAISGGGQSYEQYF.

V and J are TRBV6-1 and TRBJ1-1; 10 nucleotides agree with TRBD1. CDR3 length: 14 amino acids. Germline V gene data show CDR1 as MNHNS and CDR2 as SASEGT. The V and J ends lost 5 bases and 3 bases, in that order; junction bases with no gene match: 3. In DNA form, the CDR3 reads TGTGCCAGCAGTAAGGACAGGGGGGACACTGAAGCTTTCTTT. Protein product: CASSKDRGDTEAFF.

The V call is TRBV5-1, the J call TRBJ1-2; D is uncertain. The germline V gene encodes CDR1 SGHRS and CDR2 YFSETQ. V lost 7 bases, J lost 0 bases, and 13 bases lay in between. The CDR3 loop spans 14 amino acids. CDR3 DNA sequence: TGCGCCAGCGGAGACGGAATCGCTAACTATGGCTACACCTTC. Translation: CASGDGIANYGYTF.

J is TRBJ1-2 and V is TRBV10-3, with TRBD1 identical over 12 bases. Germline-derived CDR1 and CDR2 are ENHRY and SYGVKD. This CDR3 is 16 amino acids long. V shed 10 bases and J 3 bases; nucleotides not matched to a gene: 12. The DNA of the CDR3 is TGTGCCAACTCAGTATCCGGGACAGGGGGCTACTATGGCTACACCTTC. Its translation is CANSVSGTGGYYGYTF.

J is TRBJ2-1 and V is TRBV5-1, with TRBD1 matching over 8 bases. Germline V CDR1 and CDR2: SGHRS, YFSETQ. V shed 5 bases, J shed 0 bases, and the junction held 4 bases outside the gene matches. The CDR3 is 15 amino acids. CDR3 bases: TGCGCCAGCAGTCCGGGGACAGGCTCCTACAATGAGCAGTTCTTC. It yields the protein CASSPGTGSYNEQFF.

V gene TRBV5-4 combines with J gene TRBJ2-5, with 12 bases lining up with TRBD2. The V and J ends lost 0 bases and 3 bases, in that order; junction bases with no gene match: 9. The CDR3 contains 18 residues. CDR1 is SGHNT, CDR2 YYREEE, per germline (reference sequence). DNA for the CDR3: TGTGCCAGCAGCTTGGAGGCTAGCGGGAGGGCCTGGGAAGAGACCCAGTACTTC. Protein product: CASSLEASGRAWEETQYF.

The V and J genes are TRBV6-6 and TRBJ2-3, with 10 nucleotides matching TRBD1. The germline CDR1 and CDR2 sequences are MNHNY and SVGAGI (reference sequence). Trimming took 2 bases from V and 3 from J; bases not matched to a gene: 5. The CDR3 spans 16 residues. The CDR3 is CASSYRRQGATDTQYF. Written as DNA, the CDR3 is TGTGCCAGCAGTTACCGAAGACAGGGGGCGACAGATACGCAGTATTTT.

The rearrangement uses TRBV30 and TRBJ2-2, with a possible D match to TRBD1 (7 bases). V lost 0 bases, J lost 7 bases, and 18 bases lay in between. CDR3 length: 16 residues. Germline values: CDR1 GTSNPN, CDR2 SVGIG (reference sequence). As DNA, the CDR3 is TGTGCCTGGAGTGTACATCTTGGCAGGGGGGTCGGGGAGCTGTTTTTT. It is translated as CAWSVHLGRGVGELFF.

The V call is TRBV5-3, the J call TRBJ1-2, with unresolved D. TRBV5-3 falls under the ORF class, with uncertain function. The CDR3 consists of 12 residues. The ends were cut back, 7 bases at V and 4 bases at J, with 11 bases in the middle. The CDR3 sequence: CARVRKTYGYTF. The CDR3 DNA reads TGTGCCAGAGTGAGAAAGACCTATGGCTACACCTTC.

The V gene is TRBV5-5, the J gene TRBJ1-5; D is ambiguous. CDR3 length: 15 amino acids. CDR1 is SGHKS, CDR2 YYEKEE, per germline (reference sequence). Trimming pared 0 bases from V and 3 bases from J, leaving 10 bases between. DNA of the CDR3: TGTGCCAGCAGCTTGGGTCCGGCCAACAATCAGCCCCAGCATTTT. Translated: CASSLGPANNQPQHF. The full variable domain, in which reference TRBV5-5 and TRBJ1-5 provide the parts outside the CDR3, is DAGVTQSPTHLIKTRGQQVTLRCSPISGHKSVSWYQQVLGQGPQFIFQYYEKEERGRGNFPDRFSARQFPNYSSELNVNALLLGDSALYLCASSLGPANNQPQHFGDGTRLSIL.

The chain recombines TRBV6-6 with TRBJ1-5, with D unresolved. The CDR3 length is 16 residues. Germline assignment: CDR1 MNHNY and CDR2 SVGAGI (reference sequence). Trimming pared 0 bases from V and 0 bases from J, leaving 9 bases between. CDR3 region: CASSYSALYSNQPQHF. CDR3 nucleotide sequence: TGTGCCAGCAGTTACTCGGCGTTATATAGCAATCAGCCCCAGCATTTT.